Ten or more counts support the clone carrying this T cell receptor beta chain. Its target is unknown. This entry is derived from a study of regulatory T cells in long-lasting Graves disease. Arm-PCR with iRepertoire HTBI primers amplified the CDR3 regions for these TCR beta libraries. TCRdb independently ran MiXCR on the multiplex PCR reads; one entry per CDR3 protein. The data show hundreds of thousands of distinct CDR3 sequences, about 13% seen once. As for time point: newly diagnosed GD, antithyroid drugs for less than 3 months. PBMC-extracted RNA yielded the TCR library. This CDR3 is 12 amino acids long. V was shortened by 5 bases and J by 3 bases, with 7 bases between the two germline ends. General observations from the study: It was in persistent disease that TRBV28, TRBJ1-2 and TRBJ2-5 were favored.

The sample also formed part of further work on T cells in Graves' hyperthyroidism and ophthalmopathy. This second study says: Exclusion followed for patients with uncontrolled infection, other autoimmune disease, pregnancy or lactation. A first-round RT-PCR of the TCR CDR3 used the HTBI primer set.

The chain is built from TRBV12-3 or TRBV12-4 and TRBJ1-1, with D uncertain. This receptor was taken from a man aged 25-45 years with Graves disease. Sequenced material: peripheral blood mononuclear cells (PBMCs), taken at new diagnosis, from a patient treated with antithyroid drugs. The CDR3: CASSGTYTEAFF. The CDR3 nucleotides read TGTGCCAGCAGTGGAACTTACACTGAAGCTTTCTTT.